This T cell receptor (beta chain) was identified during a study of early T cells in non-severe SARS-CoV-2 infection. Study overall: Sequencing was performed on bulk RNA from unsorted whole blood, leaving chains unpaired.

Individual cDNA molecules received unique molecular identifiers during library preparation. In TCRdb, the 5' RACE reads were re-called with MiXCR into one record per CDR3 protein. This table has around 30,000 distinct CDR3 sequences, 4.5% to 7% appearing once. This clonotype has ten or more counts. What it recognizes is unknown. Findings of the study overall: Matching with VDJdb favored anti-spike CD8 responses (missing private and CD4 specificities).

Germline loops: CDR1 MRHNA, CDR2 SNTAGT. Trimming removed 4 bases from V and 6 bases from J; junction bases left unmatched: 7. The CDR3 sequence is 14 residues long. Sequencing was carried out using whole blood. The J gene is TRBJ2-3, the V gene TRBV6-4; TRBD2 matches 7 bases. This receptor was taken from an adult who was a healthcare worker with PCR-confirmed SARS-CoV-2 infection or an uninfected control (not recorded which). As DNA, the CDR3 is TGTGCCAGCAGTGCCTCCGGGACTACGGATACGCAGTATTTT. Encoded protein: CASSASGTTDTQYF.